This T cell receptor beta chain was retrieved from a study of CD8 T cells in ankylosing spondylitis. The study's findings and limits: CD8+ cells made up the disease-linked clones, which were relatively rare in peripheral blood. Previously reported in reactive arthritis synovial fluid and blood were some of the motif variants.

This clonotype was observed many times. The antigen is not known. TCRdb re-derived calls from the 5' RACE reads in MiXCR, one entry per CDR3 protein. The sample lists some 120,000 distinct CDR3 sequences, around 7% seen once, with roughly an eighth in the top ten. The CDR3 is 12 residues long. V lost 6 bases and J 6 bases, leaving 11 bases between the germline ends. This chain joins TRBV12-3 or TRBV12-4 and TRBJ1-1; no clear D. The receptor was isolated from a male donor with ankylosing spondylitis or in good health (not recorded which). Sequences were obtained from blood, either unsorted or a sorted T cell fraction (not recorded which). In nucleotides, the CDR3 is TGTGCCAGCAGCCCACAGTCGGCTGAAGCTTTCTTT. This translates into CASSPQSAEAFF.